The subject of this entry is one T cell receptor (beta chain). Antigen unknown. The data stem from a study of T cell responses to AZD1222 COVID-19 vaccine. Notes on the study in general: Nearly half of the spike-specific TCRs reportedly recognize variant regions that carry no mutations. The donor cohort was predominantly white British with a female majority, and clonal diversity may have been underestimated.

Trimming left V 4 bases short and J 2 bases short, with 13 bases between. The CDR3 spans 15 residues. Germline V lookup: CDR1 SGHNT, CDR2 YYREEE (reference sequence). Profiled with immunoSEQ multiplex PCR; TCRdb holds only in-frame clones, not every one. The sample comprises 100,000 to 150,000 clones, 90% of which are singletons, and around 6.9% rests with the top ten. This receptor was identified in an adult in good health. The chain couples TRBV5-4 to TRBJ2-1, with a possible D match to TRBD1 (6 bases). This specimen consisted of peripheral blood, obtained on day 0 of AZD1222 vaccination. This CDR3 reads CASSLRDKPYNEQFF. The CDR3 DNA is TGTGCCAGCAGCCTCCGGGACAAGCCCTACAATGAGCAGTTCTTC.